This T cell receptor (beta chain) was recorded in a study of beta chain features in type 1 diabetes. Study-level background: Examination covered some 99,000,000 sorted cells spanning all samples. Findings of the study overall: Significant though moderate, a shortening of TCRB CDR3s appeared in all four CD4+ subsets of Type 1 diabetes patients.

The CDR3 covers 15 residues. CDR1 is SGHDT, CDR2 YYEEEE, per germline. After removal of 4 bases from V and 0 bases from J, the junction contained 5 bases not matched to a gene. All of the isolated RNA was reverse transcribed, so expressed TCRB transcripts were sequenced. Sequencing used immunoSEQ multiplex PCR; TCRdb keeps in-frame clones, though not all of them. The sample gives 500,000 to 850,000 clones, about an eighth of which show up once; nearly 0.04% is in the top ten. This clone was seen only a few times. The target antigen is unknown. This sequence was found in a man aged 18 to 35 with type 1 diabetes. The specimen was naive CD4+ T cells from blood. This chain uses TRBV5-6 with TRBJ2-7, with 9 bases identical to TRBD2. In DNA, the CDR3 is TGTGCCAGCAGCCCGATGACTAGCGGCTCCTACGAGCAGTACTTC. Protein product: CASSPMTSGSYEQYF.